Below, 29 T cell receptor beta chains from the same sample are listed, as sequenced in a study of blood T cell repertoires in COVID-19. Sequenced by immunoSEQ multiplex PCR; TCRdb stores in-frame clones only, minus some. The table includes 110,000 to 150,000 clones, more than 75% detected once. Sequencing was done on a sample of peripheral blood. These receptors originate from a woman in her thirties or forties with acute or convalescent COVID-19.

The genes are TRBV2 and TRBJ1-1; TRBD1 aligns across 7 bases. Per germline, CDR1 SNHLY and CDR2 FYNNEI. V shed 6 bases and J 4 bases; nucleotides not matched to a gene: 8. The CDR3 contains 14 residues. CDR3 region: CASRGVGGGTEAFF. The CDR3, as DNA: TGTGCCAGCAGGGGGGTAGGGGGCGGCACTGAAGCTTTCTTT. The entire variable domain, with the rest obtained from reference TRBV2 and TRBJ1-1, is as follows: EPEVTQTPSHQVTQMGQEVILRCVPISNHLYFYWYRQILGQKVEFLVSFYNNEISEKSEIFDDQFSVERPDGSNFTLKIRSTKLEDSAMYFCASRGVGGGTEAFFGQGTRLTVV.

The chain links TRBV10-3 to TRBJ1-3; D perhaps matches TRBD1 (5 bases). The V end was cut by 8 bases, the J end by 2 bases, with 10 bases between. Germline-derived CDR1 and CDR2 are ENHRY and SYGVKD. This CDR3 is 13 amino acids long. The CDR3 DNA sequence: TGTGCCATCGGGGGGGTCCCTGGAAACACCATATATTTT. It codes for CAIGGVPGNTIYF.

This chain joins TRBV27 and TRBJ2-1; the match to TRBD2 covers 10 bases. With 2 bases clipped from V and 4 bases from J, the junction kept 2 bases outside the gene matches. The length of the CDR3 is 15 residues. Germline loops: CDR1 MNHEY, CDR2 SMNVEV (reference sequence). In DNA, the CDR3 is TGTGCCAGCAGTTTAGGACTAGCGGTATACAATGAGCAGTTCTTC. It is translated as CASSLGLAVYNEQFF.

This chain connects TRBV19 to TRBJ2-1; perhaps TRBD2 as D (6 bases). Germline CDR1 and CDR2: LNHDA and SQIVND (reference sequence). The CDR3 contains 15 residues. V was trimmed by 4 bases and J by 3 bases, leaving 13 bases between them. Written as DNA, the CDR3 is TGTGCCAGTAGTACTTTAGCGGCCAGCTACAATGAGCAGTTCTTC. Translated, it gives CASSTLAASYNEQFF.

The genes are TRBV4-3 and TRBJ2-1; the match to TRBD1 covers 9 bases. V lost 3 bases to trimming and J lost 4 bases; unmatched junction nucleotides: 7. CDR3 length: 16 residues. Germline lookup yields CDR1 LGHNA and CDR2 YSLEER. The CDR3 region is CASSQGGTGIYNEQFF. DNA for the CDR3: TGCGCCAGCAGCCAGGGAGGGACAGGGATTTACAATGAGCAGTTCTTC.

The rearrangement joins TRBV6-2 or TRBV6-3 to TRBJ1-2, with 10 bases aligning to TRBD1. Germline CDR1 reads MNHEY; CDR2 reads SVGEGT. V lost 1 base to trimming and J lost 2 bases; unmatched junction nucleotides: 1. The CDR3 is 15 amino acids. The CDR3 reads CASSYLGQGNYGYTF. CDR3 nucleotide sequence: TGTGCCAGCAGTTACTTGGGACAGGGGAACTATGGCTACACCTTC.

CDR3 amino acids: CASSADRGNEKLFF. The CDR3, as DNA: TGTGCCAGCAGCGCGGACAGGGGTAATGAAAAACTGTTTTTT. This rearrangement joins TRBV9 to TRBJ1-4, with 9 nucleotides matching TRBD1. CDR1 is SGDLS and CDR2 is YYNGEE in the germline V gene. This CDR3 is 14 amino acids long. V lost 3 bases, J lost 4 bases, and 1 base stayed unmatched.

The rearrangement uses TRBV30 and TRBJ1-2; D is unclear. The germline gives CDR1 GTSNPN, CDR2 SVGIG (reference sequence). The CDR3 sequence is 10 residues long. Trimming pared 6 bases from V and 4 bases from J, leaving 6 bases between. The CDR3: CACTGYGYTF. The CDR3 nucleotides are TGTGCCTGCACCGGCTATGGCTACACCTTC.

The chain recombines TRBV9 with TRBJ2-7; a possible D gene is TRBD1 (6 bases). CDR1 and CDR2 from the germline V gene are SGDLS and YYNGEE. The CDR3 covers 15 residues. The ends were cut back, 0 bases at V and 2 bases at J, with 12 bases in the middle. The CDR3 DNA follows: TGTGCCAGCAGCGTAGATCAGGGGATCGCCTACGAGCAGTACTTC. Its translation is CASSVDQGIAYEQYF.

In regard to this clone: At one end the junction does not follow the germline gene, possibly because of a read error. J is TRBJ2-2 and V is TRBV15; 7 bases are a match to TRBD2. The CDR3 contains 11 residues. The germline V gene has CDR1 LNHNV and CDR2 YYDKDF (reference sequence). The CDR3 sequence is CATSRDPGGGF. CDR3 sequence (DNA): TGTGCCACCAGCAGAGATCCGGGGGGTGGGTTT.

CDR3 nucleotide sequence: TGTGCCTGGAGTCTCGGACAGGGTAATGAAAAACTGTTTTTT. Protein product: CAWSLGQGNEKLFF. V is TRBV30 and J is TRBJ1-4; 8 bases match TRBD1. V gave up 2 bases and J gave up 4 bases; unmatched junction bases: 3. The CDR3 sequence is 14 residues long. CDR1 and CDR2 (germline): GTSNPN, SVGIG (reference sequence). Based on the CDR3 plus reference TRBV30 and TRBJ1-4, the full variable domain is SQTIHQWPATLVQPVGSPLSLECTVEGTSNPNLYWYRQAAGRGLQLLFYSVGIGQISSEVPQNLSASRPQDRQFILSSKKLLLSDSGFYLCAWSLGQGNEKLFFGSGTQLSVL.

V and J are TRBV4-3 and TRBJ1-2; possible D gene TRBD1, 5 bases. The germline V gene has CDR1 LGHNA and CDR2 YSLEER. This CDR3 spans 14 amino acids. The V end was cut by 2 bases, the J end by 3 bases, with 10 bases between. In DNA, the CDR3 is TGCGCCAGCAGCCAAATGGGGCGGTACTATGGCTACACCTTC. It yields the protein CASSQMGRYYGYTF.

J is TRBJ2-2 and V is TRBV7-8, with TRBD2 as a possible D gene (6 bases). This CDR3 is 15 amino acids long. V dropped 3 bases and J dropped 2 bases, with 10 bases sitting between them. The V gene's germline CDR1 is SGHVS and CDR2 FQNEAQ. The CDR3 DNA sequence: TGTGCCAGCAGCTTTAACGGGGGTAACACCGGGGAGCTGTTTTTT. Its translation: CASSFNGGNTGELFF. Drawing the rest from reference TRBV7-8 and TRBJ2-2, the complete variable domain is GAGVSQSPRYKVAKRGQDVALRCDPISGHVSLFWYQQALGQGPEFLTYFQNEAQLDKSGLPSDRFFAERPEGSVSTLKIQRTQQEDSAVYLCASSFNGGNTGELFFGEGSRLTVL.

The chain employs TRBV29-1 and TRBJ1-4; D is unclear. Germline CDR1 and CDR2: SQVTM and ANQGSEA. The germline V and J ends were trimmed by 3 bases and 5 bases, with 4 bases remaining between them. The CDR3 is 11 residues long. The CDR3 DNA is TGCAGCGTTGACGAGAATGAAAAACTGTTTTTT. Amino acids: CSVDENEKLFF. The full variable domain, its missing parts supplied by reference TRBV29-1 and TRBJ1-4, is SAVISQKPSRDICQRGTSLTIQCQVDSQVTMMFWYRQQPGQSLTLIATANQGSEATYESGFVIDKFPISRPNLTFSTLTVSNMSPEDSSIYLCSVDENEKLFFGSGTQLSVL.

The chain recombines TRBV5-5 with TRBJ1-4; D possibly corresponds to TRBD1 (5 bases). Germline loops: CDR1 SGHKS, CDR2 YYEKEE (reference sequence). The CDR3 is made up of 15 amino acids. Trimming cost V 4 bases and J 0 bases, with 10 bases left between them. The CDR3: CASSPGGATNEKLFF. The DNA of the CDR3 is TGTGCCAGCAGCCCGGGGGGAGCAACTAATGAAAAACTGTTTTTT.

This chain links TRBV20-1 with TRBJ1-2; D unclear. This CDR3 comprises 11 residues. The germline gives CDR1 DFQATT, CDR2 SNEGSKA (reference sequence). Trimming pared 4 bases from V and 7 bases from J, leaving 10 bases between. CDR3 in DNA: TGCAGTGCTAAAGAACGGGGTGGCTACACCTTC. As protein: CSAKERGGYTF.

About this clone: This CDR3 is also generated by other DNA sequences in the sample. CDR3 region: CASSQGQNTEAFF. The CDR3 coding sequence is TGTGCCAGCTCACAGGGGCAGAACACTGAAGCTTTCTTT. The chain employs TRBV18 and TRBJ1-1; perhaps TRBD1 as D (5 bases). Germline loops: CDR1 KGHSH, CDR2 LQKENI. Trimming shortened V by 4 bases and J by 1 base, and 7 bases separated the two germline ends. This CDR3 has 13 amino acids.

The chain couples TRBV9 to TRBJ2-5, with 7 bases lining up with TRBD1. Germline loops: CDR1 SGDLS, CDR2 YYNGEE. V shed 2 bases, J shed 5 bases, and the junction held 6 bases outside the gene matches. The CDR3 has 14 residues. CDR3 nucleotides: TGTGCCAGCAGCGTCCAGGGGGAAGGCGAGACCCAGTACTTC. Translated: CASSVQGEGETQYF.

CDR3 DNA sequence: TGTGCCAGCAGTTATCGGGAGTATAGCAATCAGCCCCAGCATTTT. Encoded protein: CASSYREYSNQPQHF. The V call is TRBV6-2 or TRBV6-3, the J call TRBJ1-5; D uncertain. The CDR3 sequence is 15 residues long. Looked up from germline, CDR1 is MNHEY and CDR2 is SVGEGT. V lost 3 bases and J 0 bases, leaving 9 bases between the germline ends.

The chain employs TRBV20-1 and TRBJ1-1; D is unresolved. V dropped 7 bases and J dropped 3 bases, with 9 bases sitting between them. This CDR3 is 11 amino acids long. Germline lookup yields CDR1 DFQATT and CDR2 SNEGSKA (reference sequence). In DNA, the CDR3 is TGCAGTGATCAGAGGGACACTGAAGCTTTCTTT. Amino acid sequence: CSDQRDTEAFF.

This clone was seen a handful of times. CDR3 amino acids: CASSSRRSGNQPQHF. Written as DNA, the CDR3 is TGTGCCAGTAGTTCTCGCCGATCGGGCAATCAGCCCCAGCATTTT. J is TRBJ1-5 and V is TRBV19; D remains ambiguous. V lost 5 bases, J lost 2 bases, and 13 bases lay in between. The CDR3 is 15 amino acids. In germline, CDR1 is LNHDA, CDR2 SQIVND (reference sequence).

The rearrangement uses TRBV5-1 and TRBJ2-1, with 10 bases fitting TRBD1. V was clipped by 6 bases and J by 5 bases; unmatched bases: 5. The CDR3 has 14 residues. The V gene's germline CDR1 is SGHRS and CDR2 YFSETQ. CDR3 nucleotides: TGCGCCAGCACCCGGGACAGGGGAAACAATGAGCAGTTCTTC. Protein sequence: CASTRDRGNNEQFF.

In its sample, this clone was seen a few times. This chain uses TRBV4-3 with TRBJ1-2; D remains ambiguous. Germline V gives CDR1 LGHNA, CDR2 YSLEER. Deletions cut 3 bases from V and 3 bases from J, with 8 bases between. This CDR3 contains 13 residues. CDR3 in amino acids: CASSHGGDYGYTF. In DNA, the CDR3 is TGCGCCAGCAGCCATGGCGGGGACTATGGCTACACCTTC.

For this clone: One end of the junction fails to match germline, which may point to a read error. V is TRBV10-3 and J is TRBJ1-1; TRBD1 matches 10 bases. The CDR3 sequence is 13 residues long. Germline V gives CDR1 ENHRY, CDR2 SYGVKD. The CDR3 DNA follows: TGTGCCATCGGGGGACAGGGGAACGCTGAAGCTTTCTTT. It yields the protein CAIGGQGNAEAFF.

This clone was counted only a few times. The rearrangement links TRBV2 to TRBJ2-7; the match to TRBD2 covers 10 bases. V lost 4 bases to trimming and J lost 3 bases; unmatched junction nucleotides: 6. The CDR3 loop spans 15 amino acids. Germline CDR1 reads SNHLY; CDR2 reads FYNNEI. In nucleotides, the CDR3 is TGTGCCAGCAGTGTAGAACTAGCGGGAAACTACGAGCAGTACTTC. This translates into CASSVELAGNYEQYF.

The chain links TRBV16 to TRBJ2-1, with 9 positions matching TRBD1. V shed 10 bases, J shed 0 bases, and the junction held 7 bases outside the gene matches. The CDR3 is made up of 15 amino acids. Germline lookup yields CDR1 KGHSY and CDR2 FQNENV. Here the CDR3 reads CATSTGGSSYNEQFF. The CDR3 nucleotides are TGTGCCACTAGTACAGGGGGCAGCTCCTACAATGAGCAGTTCTTC.

Regarding this clone: At the DNA level, this CDR3 is encoded by other sequences in the same sample as well. The chain combines TRBV6-5 with TRBJ1-1; D remains unclear. There are 13 residues in the CDR3. Trimming took off 0 bases at V and 5 bases at J, with 7 bases between the two ends. Germline CDR1 MNHEY, CDR2 SVGAGI. The CDR3 sequence is CASSYSGRTEAFF. CDR3 DNA sequence: TGTGCCAGCAGTTACTCAGGGAGGACTGAAGCTTTCTTT.

This rearrangement joins TRBV27 to TRBJ2-2; D gene unclear. The V gene's germline CDR1 is MNHEY and CDR2 SMNVEV (reference sequence). Trimming shortened V by 6 bases and J by 6 bases, and 8 bases separated the two germline ends. The length of the CDR3 is 12 residues. The CDR3 DNA reads as TGTGCCAGCAGCCTAGGATCCGGGGAGCTGTTTTTT. Residues: CASSLGSGELFF.

The CDR3 spells CASSPGAAGGTGELFF. The DNA for the CDR3 is TGTGCCAGCAGCCCGGGGGCCGCAGGGGGCACCGGGGAGCTGTTTTTT. The chain uses TRBV5-5 and TRBJ2-2; a weak D match, TRBD1 (7 bases). The germline V and J ends were trimmed by 4 bases and 4 bases, with 17 bases remaining between them. From germline, CDR1 is SGHKS and CDR2 YYEKEE (reference sequence). The CDR3 is 16 residues long.